These 14 T cell receptor beta chains were sequenced from one sample in a study of neurological immune-mediated disorders. TCRdb used MiXCR to reprocess the 5' RACE reads, holding one entry per CDR3 protein. This sample carries about 74,000 distinct CDR3 sequences, 5.2% of them seen once, and the ten largest clones take around 7%. The sequencing input was PBMCs. The receptors derive from a man between 18 and 29 years old with multiple sclerosis.

The table lists this clonotype with many counts. This chain links TRBV29-1 with TRBJ2-1; D unclear. Germline V CDR1 and CDR2: SQVTM, ANQGSEA. The CDR3 has 11 amino acids. Trimming left V 6 bases short and J 4 bases short, with 7 bases between. The CDR3 coding sequence is TGCAGCGTATCCCTATACAATGAGCAGTTCTTC. Encoded protein: CSVSLYNEQFF.

This clonotype was counted many times. The chain combines TRBV28 with TRBJ1-1, with no clear D. The V and J ends lost 5 bases and 4 bases respectively, with 8 bases between them. The CDR3 has 12 amino acids. Germline V CDR1 and CDR2: MDHEN, SYDVKM. CDR3 sequence (DNA): TGTGCCAGCAGTCGGTGGTCCACTGAAGCTTTCTTT. This encodes CASSRWSTEAFF. The variable domain in full, with the rest retrieved from reference TRBV28 and TRBJ1-1, is DVKVTQSSRYLVKRTGEKVFLECVQDMDHENMFWYRQDPGLGLRLIYFSYDVKMKEKGDIPEGYSVSREKKERFSLILESASTNQTSMYLCASSRWSTEAFFGQGTRLTVV.

This clonotype was seen many times. The V gene is TRBV3-1, the J gene TRBJ2-5; 13 bases align to TRBD2. The V and J ends lost 4 bases and 1 base, in that order; junction bases with no gene match: 9. The germline gives CDR1 LGHDT, CDR2 YNNKEL (reference sequence). CDR3 length equals 18 residues. The CDR3, as DNA: TGTGCCAGCAGCCCAAGGACTAGCGGGAGCCTCCCCCAAGAGACCCAGTACTTC. This encodes CASSPRTSGSLPQETQYF.

There are many counts of this clonotype. This rearrangement joins TRBV9 to TRBJ2-7; D might be TRBD2 (5 bases). This CDR3 region has 16 residues. Trimming stripped 4 bases from V and 0 bases from J, with 17 bases between. CDR1 is SGDLS and CDR2 is YYNGEE in the germline V gene. The CDR3 bases are TGTGCCAGCAGCCATCCGGCGGCGACTAACTCCTACGAGCAGTACTTC. Protein sequence: CASSHPAATNSYEQYF.

This clonotype showed up just a few times. The chain couples TRBV2 to TRBJ1-5; 8 bases align to TRBD1. Trimming took 6 bases from V and 7 from J; bases not matched to a gene: 11. Germline-derived CDR1 and CDR2 are SNHLY and FYNNEI. This CDR3 spans 15 amino acids. CDR3 loop: CASRRDRRSGQPQHF. CDR3 nucleotide sequence: TGTGCCAGCAGGCGGGACAGGCGTAGTGGGCAGCCCCAGCATTTT. Variable domain in full (rest from reference TRBV2 and TRBJ1-5): EPEVTQTPSHQVTQMGQEVILRCVPISNHLYFYWYRQILGQKVEFLVSFYNNEISEKSEIFDDQFSVERPDGSNFTLKIRSTKLEDSAMYFCASRRDRRSGQPQHFGDGTRLSIL.

This clonotype has a count of ten or more. Here the CDR3 reads CASSLSTTENSLYGYTF. The CDR3 DNA reads as TGTGCCAGCAGTTTATCGACGACGGAGAACAGCCTGTATGGCTACACCTTC. This chain links TRBV27 with TRBJ1-2; D not resolved. The CDR3 length is 17 residues. Germline CDR1 and CDR2: MNHEY and SMNVEV (reference sequence). Trimming took 0 bases from V and 5 from J, leaving 19 bases between them.

This clonotype was recorded many times. The gene calls are TRBV28 and TRBJ1-4; D unclear. Germline loops: CDR1 MDHEN, CDR2 SYDVKM. The CDR3 sequence is 14 residues long. Trimming took 3 bases from V and 0 from J, leaving 5 bases between them. In DNA, the CDR3 is TGTGCCAGCAGTTTCGCAGCAACTAATGAAAAACTGTTTTTT. Translated, it gives CASSFAATNEKLFF.

This clonotype was observed at least ten times. The chain combines TRBV24-1 with TRBJ1-1; perhaps TRBD1 as D (6 bases). Germline CDR1 KGHDR, CDR2 SFDVKD. Trimming removed 12 bases from V and 0 bases from J, with 10 bases in between. The CDR3 sequence is 12 residues long. CDR3 sequence reads: CAVQGLNTEAFF. The CDR3 nucleotides are TGTGCCGTACAGGGTTTGAACACTGAAGCTTTCTTT.

This clonotype was counted at least ten times. This chain uses TRBV7-8 with TRBJ1-1, with D perhaps matching TRBD1 (5 bases). CDR3 length: 15 residues. Looked up from germline, CDR1 is SGHVS and CDR2 is FQNEAQ. V lost 1 base, J lost 0 bases, and 9 bases lay in between. CDR3 region: CASSLVGAVNTEAFF. The CDR3 DNA reads TGTGCCAGCAGCTTAGTAGGGGCAGTGAACACTGAAGCTTTCTTT.

This clonotype was recorded many times. V gene TRBV15 combines with J gene TRBJ2-1; 11 positions agree with TRBD1. Germline CDR1 LNHNV, CDR2 YYDKDF (reference sequence). The J segment lost 9 bases and the V segment lost 3 bases, leaving 7 bases of the junction unmatched. The CDR3 length is 15 residues. CDR3 nucleotide sequence: TGTGCCACCAGCAGGCCACCGGGACAGGGGGGTGAGCAGTTCTTC. Translating it yields CATSRPPGQGGEQFF.

This clonotype has at least ten counts. The chain combines TRBV20-1 with TRBJ2-4; 7 bases are a match to TRBD2. The J segment lost 3 bases and the V segment lost 7 bases, leaving 9 bases of the junction unmatched. This CDR3 has 14 residues. Looked up from germline, CDR1 is DFQATT and CDR2 is SNEGSKA (reference sequence). The CDR3 loop is CSVPQLALKNIQYF. The DNA of the CDR3 is TGCAGTGTACCCCAACTAGCGCTCAAAAACATTCAGTACTTC.

This clonotype has at least ten counts. The gene calls are TRBV4-2 and TRBJ2-1, with 13 bases aligning to TRBD2. This CDR3 is built from 17 residues. The germline gives CDR1 LGHNA, CDR2 YNFKEQ. V trimming: 4 bases; J trimming: 4 bases; junction bases outside the gene matches: 7. CDR3 loop: CASSPGTSGNHYNEQFF. The CDR3 nucleotides are TGTGCCAGCAGCCCTGGGACTAGCGGGAATCATTACAATGAGCAGTTCTTC.

The rearrangement uses TRBV5-1 and TRBJ2-2; possible D gene TRBD1, 5 bases. Per germline, CDR1 SGHRS and CDR2 YFSETQ. V was cut by 4 bases and J by 4 bases, with 17 bases left in between. This CDR3 contains 16 residues. The CDR3 nucleotides are TGCGCCAGCAGCCTTTGGAGCAGCCAGGGCACCGGGGAGCTGTTTTTT. Amino acids: CASSLWSSQGTGELFF.

As regards this clonotype: Sequence at one end of the junction differs from germline and may be a read error. The chain has TRBV15 and TRBJ2-6; possible D gene TRBD1, 5 bases. The CDR3 consists of 15 residues. The germline gives CDR1 LNHNV, CDR2 YYDKDF (reference sequence). The CDR3 region is CATSRDRSGAKVLTF. Here the CDR3 DNA reads TGTGCCACCAGCAGAGATAGGTCTGGGGCCAAAGTCCTGACTTTC.